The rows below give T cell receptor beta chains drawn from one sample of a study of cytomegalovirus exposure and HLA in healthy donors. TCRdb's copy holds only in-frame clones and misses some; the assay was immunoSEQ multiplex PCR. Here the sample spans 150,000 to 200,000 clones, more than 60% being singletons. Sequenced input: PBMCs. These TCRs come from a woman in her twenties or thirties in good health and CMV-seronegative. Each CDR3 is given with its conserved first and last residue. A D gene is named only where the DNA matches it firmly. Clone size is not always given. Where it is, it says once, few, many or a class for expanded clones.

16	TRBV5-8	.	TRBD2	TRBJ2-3	CASSFGGGARTDTQYF	TGTGCCAGCAGCTTCGGCGGGGGGGCGAGGACAGATACGCAGTATTTT
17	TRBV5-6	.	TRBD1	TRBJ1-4	CASSLAGQGPTNEKLFF	TGTGCCAGCAGCTTGGCGGGACAGGGGCCGACTAATGAAAAACTGTTTTTT
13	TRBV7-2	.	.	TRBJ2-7	CASSLQGSGEQYF	TGTGCCAGCAGCCTACAGGGCTCGGGAGAGCAGTACTTC
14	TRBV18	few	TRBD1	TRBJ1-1	CASSPTLTGGEAFF	TGTGCCAGCTCACCAACTTTGACAGGGGGCGAAGCTTTCTTT
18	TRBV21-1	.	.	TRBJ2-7	CASSKGDRGRRKPYEQYF	TGTGCCAGCAGCAAAGGGGACAGGGGGCGCAGAAAACCCTACGAGCAGTACTTC
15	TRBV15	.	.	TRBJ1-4	CATSRGGATNEKLFF	TGTGCCACCAGCAGGGGGGGTGCAACTAATGAAAAACTGTTTTTT
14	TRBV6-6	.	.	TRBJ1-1	CASSYQLSFTEAFF	TGTGCCAGCAGTTACCAACTTTCCTTCACTGAAGCTTTCTTT
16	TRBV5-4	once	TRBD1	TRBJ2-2	CASSRTGGYLGGELFF	TGTGCCAGCAGCCGCACAGGGGGCTACCTTGGCGGGGAGCTGTTTTTT
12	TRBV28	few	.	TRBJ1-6	CASSPGNSPLHF	TGTGCCAGCAGCCCAGGGAATTCACCCCTCCACTTT
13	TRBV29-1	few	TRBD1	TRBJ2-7	CSVYRGEHYEQYF	TGCAGCGTCTACAGGGGGGAGCACTACGAGCAGTACTTC
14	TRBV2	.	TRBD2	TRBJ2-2	CASAAGGGTGELFF	TGTGCCAGCGCGGCGGGGGGGGGCACCGGGGAGCTGTTTTTT
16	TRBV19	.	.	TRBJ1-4	CASSIRNRDSNEKLFF	TGTGCCAGTAGTATCCGAAACAGGGATAGTAATGAAAAACTGTTTTTT
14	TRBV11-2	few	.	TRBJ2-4	CASSSGLAKNIQYF	TGTGCCAGCAGTTCAGGTTTAGCCAAAAACATTCAGTACTTC
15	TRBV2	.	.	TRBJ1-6	CASIKLTGDNSPLHF	TGTGCCAGCATAAAACTAACCGGGGATAATTCACCCCTCCACTTT
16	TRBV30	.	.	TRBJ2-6	CAWSVMTISGANVLTF	TGTGCCTGGAGTGTAATGACAATCTCTGGGGCCAACGTCCTGACTTTC
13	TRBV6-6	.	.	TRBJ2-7	CASSTNSAGEQYF	TGTGCCAGCAGTACGAACTCCGCGGGAGAGCAGTACTTC
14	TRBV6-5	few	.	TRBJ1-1	CASNLELGVAEAFF	TGTGCCAGCAATTTAGAGCTCGGGGTGGCTGAAGCTTTCTTT
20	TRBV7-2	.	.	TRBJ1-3	CASSLAFLSERGASGNTIYF	TGTGCCAGCAGCTTAGCGTTTTTGTCCGAACGGGGGGCCTCTGGAAACACCATATATTTT
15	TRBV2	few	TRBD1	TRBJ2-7	CASSEEGAGTYEQYF	TGTGCCAGCAGTGAAGAGGGGGCGGGCACCTACGAGCAGTACTTC
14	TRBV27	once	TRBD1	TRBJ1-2	CASSSGTGKNGYTF	TGTGCCAGCAGTTCAGGGACAGGGAAGAATGGCTACACCTTC
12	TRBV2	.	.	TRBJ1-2	CASGGGVSGYTF	TGTGCCAGCGGGGGGGGAGTCAGTGGCTACACCTTC
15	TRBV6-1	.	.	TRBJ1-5	CASSKPAGDYQPQHF	TGTGCCAGCAGTAAGCCGGCGGGGGATTATCAGCCCCAGCATTTT